A single sample gave rise to the 10 T cell receptor beta chains below, sequenced in a study of T cell repertoires in cytomegalovirus infection. TCRdb re-called the reads through MiXCR, storing one row per CDR3 protein. This sample has hundreds of thousands of distinct CDR3 sequences; less than 25% occur once, and the top ten carry 6.5% to 10%. The sequencing input was CD8+ T cells from PBMCs. The receptors stem from a human donor in good health (CMV status not recorded). Some clones in this sample may be carry-over from other donors' samples.

This chain connects TRBV5-1 to TRBJ1-2; D call uncertain. The germline V gene encodes CDR1 SGHRS and CDR2 YFSETQ. V gave up 4 bases and J gave up 8 bases, with 12 bases separating them. This CDR3 region has 12 residues. CDR3 sequence reads: CASSGLDGGYTF. The CDR3 DNA follows: TGCGCCAGCAGCGGTTTGGACGGCGGCTACACCTTC.

Ten or more counts support this clonotype. V gene TRBV7-8 combines with J gene TRBJ1-2, with unresolved D. From germline, CDR1 is SGHVS and CDR2 FQNEAQ. The V end was cut by 4 bases, the J end by 6 bases, with 9 bases between. The CDR3 totals 12 residues. CDR3 loop: CASSSRPDGYTF. The CDR3 DNA sequence: TGTGCCAGCAGCTCGCGGCCGGATGGCTACACCTTC.

This clonotype appeared once. The chain couples TRBV20-1 to TRBJ2-7; TRBD2 matches 7 bases. Trimming removed 3 bases from V and 5 bases from J; junction bases left unmatched: 13. Germline loops: CDR1 DFQATT, CDR2 SNEGSKA (reference sequence). The CDR3 has 15 residues. CDR3 region: CSARSGVGSIHEQYF. DNA of the CDR3: TGCAGTGCTAGGAGCGGGGTCGGATCTATCCACGAGCAGTACTTC.

The V and J genes are TRBV24-1 and TRBJ2-2; unclear D gene. CDR3 length: 16 amino acids. V was clipped by 4 bases and J by 0 bases, with 11 bases between them. CDR1 is KGHDR, CDR2 SFDVKD, per germline. The CDR3 spells CATSDLHLPNTGELFF. The CDR3 bases are TGTGCCACCAGTGACCTACATCTACCGAACACCGGGGAGCTGTTTTTT.

This clonotype was picked up a small number of times. The chain has TRBV7-9 and TRBJ2-7; D possibly corresponds to TRBD1 (6 bases). There are 13 residues in the CDR3. Per the germline V gene, CDR1 is SEHNR and CDR2 is FQNEAQ (reference sequence). V was cut by 1 base and J by 5 bases, with 9 bases left in between. CDR3 DNA sequence: TGTGCCAGCAGCTTAGGGGGGCACCACGAGCAGTACGTC. It is translated as CASSLGGHHEQYV.

This clonotype turned up a few times. The J gene is TRBJ1-2, the V gene TRBV14; D not resolved. Germline V gives CDR1 SGHDN, CDR2 FVKESK. The CDR3 extends over 13 amino acids. With 0 bases removed from V and 4 bases from J, the gap between germline ends came to 6 bases. The CDR3 region is CASSQDSSYGYTF. The CDR3 DNA reads TGTGCCAGCAGCCAAGATAGCAGCTATGGCTACACCTTC.

This chain connects TRBV9 to TRBJ2-6, with D perhaps matching TRBD1 (6 bases). V lost 3 bases and J 8 bases, leaving 12 bases between the germline ends. Germline V gives CDR1 SGDLS, CDR2 YYNGEE. The CDR3 consists of 14 residues. The CDR3 region is CASSGSQGPNVLTF. The DNA for the CDR3 is TGTGCCAGCAGCGGATCACAGGGCCCCAACGTCCTGACTTTC. Full variable domain (outside the CDR3, taken from reference TRBV9 and TRBJ2-6): DSGVTQTPKHLITATGQRVTLRCSPRSGDLSVYWYQQSLDQGLQFLIQYYNGEERAKGNILERFSAQQFPDLHSELNLSSLELGDSALYFCASSGSQGPNVLTFGAGSRLTVL.

At least ten counts were recorded for this clonotype. The J gene is TRBJ2-1, the V gene TRBV7-9, with D possibly matching TRBD1 (6 bases). Trimming stripped 4 bases from V and 9 bases from J, with 16 bases between. Per the germline V gene, CDR1 is SEHNR and CDR2 is FQNEAQ (reference sequence). The CDR3 extends over 14 amino acids. This CDR3 reads CASSWVGASSEQFF. Here the CDR3 DNA reads TGTGCCAGCAGCTGGGTGGGGGCCTCGAGTGAGCAGTTCTTC.

The chain links TRBV27 to TRBJ1-1; D not certain. Germline CDR1 and CDR2: MNHEY and SMNVEV (reference sequence). The CDR3 is 14 amino acids. V was trimmed by 6 bases and J by 3 bases, leaving 14 bases between them. CDR3 sequence (DNA): TGTGCCAGCAGACCTCTGGGCAGTTACACTGAAGCTTTCTTT. Amino acid sequence: CASRPLGSYTEAFF.

In its sample, this clonotype was seen many times. The gene calls are TRBV5-5 and TRBJ2-7, with TRBD1 identical over 8 bases. V dropped 0 bases and J dropped 3; count of bases not matched to a gene: 11. The CDR3 is 17 residues long. CDR1 SGHKS and CDR2 YYEKEE come from the germline V gene (reference sequence). DNA of the CDR3: TGTGCCAGCAGCTTGGGTCCCGACAGGGGAGATTTCTACGAGCAGTACTTC. Protein product: CASSLGPDRGDFYEQYF.